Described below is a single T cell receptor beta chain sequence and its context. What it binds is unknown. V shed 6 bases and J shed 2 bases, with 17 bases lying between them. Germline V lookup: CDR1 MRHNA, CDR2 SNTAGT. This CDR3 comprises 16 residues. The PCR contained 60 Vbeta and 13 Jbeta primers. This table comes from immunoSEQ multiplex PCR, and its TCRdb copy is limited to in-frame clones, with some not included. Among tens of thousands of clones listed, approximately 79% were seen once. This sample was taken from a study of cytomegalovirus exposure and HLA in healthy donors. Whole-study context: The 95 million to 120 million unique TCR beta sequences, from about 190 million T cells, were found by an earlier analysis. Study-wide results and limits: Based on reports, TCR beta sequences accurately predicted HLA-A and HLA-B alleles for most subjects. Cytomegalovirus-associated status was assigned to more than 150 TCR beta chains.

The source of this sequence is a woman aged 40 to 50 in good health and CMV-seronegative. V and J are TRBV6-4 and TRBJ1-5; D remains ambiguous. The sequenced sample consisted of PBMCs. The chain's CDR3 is CASSLEGGDGNQPQHF. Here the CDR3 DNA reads TGTGCCAGCAGCCTCGAGGGCGGGGATGGCAATCAGCCCCAGCATTTT.